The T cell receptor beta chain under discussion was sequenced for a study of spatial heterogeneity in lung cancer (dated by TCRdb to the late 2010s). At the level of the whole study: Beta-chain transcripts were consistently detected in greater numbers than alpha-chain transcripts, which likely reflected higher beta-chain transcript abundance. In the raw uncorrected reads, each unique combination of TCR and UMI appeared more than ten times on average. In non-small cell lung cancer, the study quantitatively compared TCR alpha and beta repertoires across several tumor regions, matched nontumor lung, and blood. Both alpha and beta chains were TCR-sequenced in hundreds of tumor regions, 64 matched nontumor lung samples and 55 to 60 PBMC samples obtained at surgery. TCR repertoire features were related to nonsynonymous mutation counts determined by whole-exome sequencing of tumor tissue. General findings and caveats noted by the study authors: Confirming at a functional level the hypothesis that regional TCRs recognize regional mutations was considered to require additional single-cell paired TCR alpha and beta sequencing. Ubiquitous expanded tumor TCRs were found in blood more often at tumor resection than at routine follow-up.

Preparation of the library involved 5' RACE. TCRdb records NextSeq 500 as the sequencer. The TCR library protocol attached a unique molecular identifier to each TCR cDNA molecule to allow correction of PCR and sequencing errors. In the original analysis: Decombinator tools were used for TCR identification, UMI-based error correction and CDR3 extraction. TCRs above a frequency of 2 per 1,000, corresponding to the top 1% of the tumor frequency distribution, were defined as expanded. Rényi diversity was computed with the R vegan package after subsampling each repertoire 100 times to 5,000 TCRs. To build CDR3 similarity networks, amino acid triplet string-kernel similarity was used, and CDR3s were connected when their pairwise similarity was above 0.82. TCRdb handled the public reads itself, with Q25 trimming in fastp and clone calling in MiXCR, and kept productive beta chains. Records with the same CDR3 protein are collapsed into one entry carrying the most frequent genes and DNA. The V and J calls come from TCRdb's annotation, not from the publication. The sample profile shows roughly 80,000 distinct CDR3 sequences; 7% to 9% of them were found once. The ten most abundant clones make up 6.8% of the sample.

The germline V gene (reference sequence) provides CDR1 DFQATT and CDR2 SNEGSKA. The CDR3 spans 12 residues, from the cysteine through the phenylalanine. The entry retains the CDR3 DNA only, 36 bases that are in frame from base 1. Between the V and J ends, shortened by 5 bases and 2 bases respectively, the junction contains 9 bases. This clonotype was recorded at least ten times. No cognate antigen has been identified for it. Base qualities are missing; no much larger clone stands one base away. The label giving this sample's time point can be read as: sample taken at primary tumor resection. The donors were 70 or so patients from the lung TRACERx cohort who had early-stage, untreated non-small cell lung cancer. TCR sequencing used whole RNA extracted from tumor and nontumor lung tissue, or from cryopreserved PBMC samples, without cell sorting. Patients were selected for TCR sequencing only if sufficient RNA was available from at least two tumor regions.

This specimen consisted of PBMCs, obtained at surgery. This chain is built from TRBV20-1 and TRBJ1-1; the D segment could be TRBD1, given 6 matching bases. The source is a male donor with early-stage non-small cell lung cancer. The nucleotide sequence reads TGCAGTGCTCCGGGACACAACACTGAAGCTTTCTTT. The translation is CSAPGHNTEAFF.